This TCR beta chain was recorded in a study of vaccination and CD4 T cells after COVID-19. Trimming cost V 10 bases and J 0 bases, with 13 bases left between them. Germline V lookup: CDR1 MNHEY, CDR2 SVGEGT. The CDR3 contains 15 residues. Described treatment: roughly nine-day PBMC culture with coronavirus spike peptide pools or control peptides (ViraFEST assay). At the Johns Hopkins FTIC core, DNA taken from cultured CD4+ T cells was sequenced by way of the Oncomine TCR Beta short-read assay. MiXCR, run by TCRdb on the PCR reads, gives a single entry per CDR3 protein. The sample holds roughly 20,000 distinct CDR3 sequences, roughly half seen once. In the case of this clonotype: No antigen is known for it.

This chain connects TRBV6-2 or TRBV6-3 to TRBJ1-6; the D is unclear. The source of this sequence is a human donor who had recovered from COVID-19. The sequencing sample was made of CD4+ T cells from blood, cultured in vitro. The CDR3 DNA reads as TGTGCCACCCTTTTGACGAGCTCCTATAATTCACCCCTCCACTTT. It translates to CATLLTSSYNSPLHF.